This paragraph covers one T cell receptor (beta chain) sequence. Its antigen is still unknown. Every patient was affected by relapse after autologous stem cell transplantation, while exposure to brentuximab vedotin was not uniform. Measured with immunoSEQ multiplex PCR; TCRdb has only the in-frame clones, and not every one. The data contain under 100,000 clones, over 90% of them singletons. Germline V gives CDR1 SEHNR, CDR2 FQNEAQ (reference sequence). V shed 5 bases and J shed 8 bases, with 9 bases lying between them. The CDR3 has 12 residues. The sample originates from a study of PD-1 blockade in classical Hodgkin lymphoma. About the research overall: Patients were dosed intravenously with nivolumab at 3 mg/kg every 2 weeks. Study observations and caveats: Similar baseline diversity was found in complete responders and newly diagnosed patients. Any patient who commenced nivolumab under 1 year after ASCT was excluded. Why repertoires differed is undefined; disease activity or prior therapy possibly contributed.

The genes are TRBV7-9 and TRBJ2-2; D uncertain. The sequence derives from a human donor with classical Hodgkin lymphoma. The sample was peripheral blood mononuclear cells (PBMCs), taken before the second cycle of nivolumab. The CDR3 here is CASSPLVGELFF. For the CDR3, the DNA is TGTGCCAGCAGCCCCCTAGTAGGGGAGCTGTTTTTT.